This TCR beta chain was profiled in a study of response to subunit inactivated influenza vaccine. Study-wide results and caveats: New T cells are recruited in small numbers by each seasonal influenza vaccination, according to the authors' suggestion.

This clonotype was observed a handful of times. Its matching antigen is unknown. From the RT-PCR reads, TCRdb called clonotypes with MiXCR, one entry per CDR3 protein. The sample contains 650,000 to 700,000 distinct CDR3 sequences, 15% to 18% of which appear only once. V shed 3 bases, J shed 2 bases, and the junction held 7 bases outside the gene matches. Germline V gene lookup returns CDR1 MDHEN and CDR2 SYDVKM. The CDR3 consists of 16 residues. The chain employs TRBV28 and TRBJ2-7; 10 bases are shared with TRBD1. This clonotype originated in a man aged 50 to 60 who received an inactivated influenza vaccine. The sample here was PBMCs from blood, taken about 12 days after vaccination. CDR3 amino acids: CASSLTGTGDPYEQYF. The CDR3 DNA is TGTGCCAGCAGTTTGACCGGGACAGGGGATCCCTACGAGCAGTACTTC.